Listed below are T cell receptor beta chains from one sample, sequenced in a study of shared clonotypes between healthy human individuals. Profiling relied on immunoSEQ multiplex PCR, and the TCRdb table lists in-frame clones only, not all of them. The table has hundreds of thousands of clones, 92% seen once. Sequenced material: naive CD8+ T cells sorted from blood. These receptor sequences come from a young man in good health. CDR3s include the opening cysteine and the closing phenylalanine or tryptophan. The D gene is left open where the match is weak. Clone size is given for some rows only: seen once, a few or many times, or a class if the clone is expanded.

J gene: TRBJ2-1
D gene: NA
V gene: TRBV7-2
clone size: NA
CDR3 protein: CASSLEHGYQFF
CDR3 DNA: TGTGCCAGCAGCTTAGAGCACGGATACCAGTTCTTC

J gene: TRBJ2-7
D gene: TRBD1
V gene: TRBV9
clone size: NA
CDR3 protein: CASSVVGDSSYEQYF
CDR3 DNA: TGTGCCAGCAGCGTAGTCGGGGACAGCTCCTACGAGCAGTACTTC

J gene: TRBJ2-1
D gene: NA
V gene: TRBV19
clone size: NA
CDR3 protein: CASSDITYNEQFF
CDR3 DNA: TGTGCCAGTAGTGACATTACCTACAATGAGCAGTTCTTC

J gene: TRBJ2-1
D gene: NA
V gene: TRBV11-3
clone size: NA
CDR3 protein: CASSLVGGWEQFF
CDR3 DNA: TGTGCCAGCAGCTTAGTTGGAGGGTGGGAGCAGTTCTTC

J gene: TRBJ2-7
D gene: TRBD2
V gene: TRBV14
clone size: NA
CDR3 protein: CASSHPGTTYEQYF
CDR3 DNA: TGTGCCAGCAGCCATCCCGGGACTACCTACGAGCAGTACTTC

J gene: TRBJ1-1
D gene: NA
V gene: TRBV27
clone size: NA
CDR3 protein: CASSLGQTTFLKAFF
CDR3 DNA: TGTGCCAGCAGTTTAGGACAGACAACATTCCTGAAAGCTTTCTTT

J gene: TRBJ2-1
D gene: TRBD2
V gene: TRBV7-9
clone size: NA
CDR3 protein: CASSLRLWRENNEQFF
CDR3 DNA: TGTGCCAGCAGTTTGAGACTGTGGCGGGAGAACAATGAGCAGTTCTTC

J gene: TRBJ2-1
D gene: NA
V gene: TRBV29-1
clone size: NA
CDR3 protein: CSVEDAQGGVDEQFF
CDR3 DNA: TGCAGCGTTGAAGATGCGCAGGGGGGAGTCGATGAGCAGTTCTTC

J gene: TRBJ1-4
D gene: TRBD1
V gene: TRBV28
clone size: NA
CDR3 protein: CASRVRQGAYEKLFF
CDR3 DNA: TGTGCCAGCAGGGTCCGACAGGGAGCTTATGAAAAACTGTTTTTT

J gene: TRBJ2-7
D gene: NA
V gene: TRBV30
clone size: NA
CDR3 protein: CAWTQTSYEQYF
CDR3 DNA: TGTGCCTGGACCCAGACCTCCTACGAGCAGTACTTC

J gene: TRBJ2-5
D gene: NA
V gene: TRBV4-1
clone size: once
CDR3 protein: CASSPVTGRTETQYF
CDR3 DNA: TGCGCCAGCAGCCCAGTAACAGGGAGGACGGAGACCCAGTACTTC

J gene: TRBJ2-5
D gene: NA
V gene: TRBV9
clone size: once
CDR3 protein: CASSVGRRSGYQETQYF
CDR3 DNA: TGTGCCAGCAGCGTAGGCCGCCGGAGCGGGTACCAAGAGACCCAGTACTTC

J gene: TRBJ2-7
D gene: TRBD1
V gene: TRBV13
clone size: NA
CDR3 protein: CASSPGQGPHEQYF
CDR3 DNA: TGTGCCAGCAGCCCAGGACAGGGGCCCCACGAGCAGTACTTC

J gene: TRBJ1-4
D gene: NA
V gene: TRBV6-5
clone size: NA
CDR3 protein: CASRTRLGEKLFF
CDR3 DNA: TGTGCCAGCAGGACCCGCCTAGGGGAAAAACTGTTTTTT

J gene: TRBJ2-7
D gene: NA
V gene: TRBV9
clone size: once
CDR3 protein: CASSPASRGGEQYF
CDR3 DNA: TGTGCCAGCAGCCCCGCCTCCAGGGGCGGCGAGCAGTACTTC

J gene: TRBJ2-5
D gene: NA
V gene: TRBV15
clone size: NA
CDR3 protein: CATSSQRAPQETQYF
CDR3 DNA: TGTGCCACCAGCAGCCAGCGGGCCCCCCAAGAGACCCAGTACTTC

J gene: TRBJ2-5
D gene: NA
V gene: TRBV5-6
clone size: NA
CDR3 protein: CASSLEVETQYF
CDR3 DNA: TGTGCCAGCAGCTTGGAGGTCGAGACCCAGTACTTC

J gene: TRBJ2-1
D gene: NA
V gene: TRBV6-4
clone size: NA
CDR3 protein: CASSTGVIGYNEQFF
CDR3 DNA: TGTGCCAGCAGTACTGGGGTAATTGGTTACAATGAGCAGTTCTTC

J gene: TRBJ1-1
D gene: NA
V gene: TRBV4-3
clone size: once
CDR3 protein: CASSPGQLNTEAFF
CDR3 DNA: TGCGCCAGCAGCCCAGGACAGTTGAACACTGAAGCTTTCTTT

J gene: TRBJ1-2
D gene: NA
V gene: TRBV21-1
clone size: NA
CDR3 protein: CASSKIRTDLANYGYTF
CDR3 DNA: TGTGCCAGCAGCAAGATTAGGACAGACCTAGCTAACTATGGCTACACCTTC

J gene: TRBJ1-4
D gene: NA
V gene: TRBV6-5
clone size: once
CDR3 protein: CASSYSSGTFEKLFF
CDR3 DNA: TGTGCCAGCAGTTACTCCTCAGGGACATTTGAAAAACTGTTTTTT

J gene: TRBJ1-2
D gene: NA
V gene: TRBV15
clone size: NA
CDR3 protein: CATSRGYGYTF
CDR3 DNA: TGTGCCACCAGCAGGGGATATGGCTACACCTTC

J gene: TRBJ2-5
D gene: NA
V gene: TRBV27
clone size: NA
CDR3 protein: CASSRVRGQETQYF
CDR3 DNA: TGTGCCAGCAGCCGCGTAAGGGGCCAAGAGACCCAGTACTTC

J gene: TRBJ2-1
D gene: TRBD2
V gene: TRBV4-3
clone size: NA
CDR3 protein: CASSHRLAGGIYNEQFF
CDR3 DNA: TGCGCCAGCAGTCATCGACTAGCGGGAGGGATATACAATGAGCAGTTCTTC

J gene: TRBJ2-3
D gene: NA
V gene: TRBV6-6
clone size: NA
CDR3 protein: CASSYGPLSSTDTQYF
CDR3 DNA: TGTGCCAGCAGTTACGGACCACTATCTAGCACAGATACGCAGTATTTT

J gene: TRBJ2-7
D gene: TRBD2
V gene: TRBV19
clone size: NA
CDR3 protein: CASSSFGGSYEQYF
CDR3 DNA: TGTGCCAGTAGTTCATTCGGCGGGAGTTACGAGCAGTACTTC

J gene: TRBJ2-7
D gene: NA
V gene: TRBV10-2
clone size: NA
CDR3 protein: CASSEWSGDYEQYF
CDR3 DNA: TGCGCCAGCAGTGAGTGGTCAGGGGATTACGAGCAGTACTTC

J gene: TRBJ2-2
D gene: NA
V gene: TRBV21-1
clone size: NA
CDR3 protein: CASTLCPKAAGELFF
CDR3 DNA: TGTGCCAGCACCCTCTGCCCTAAGGCGGCCGGGGAGCTGTTTTTT

J gene: TRBJ2-5
D gene: TRBD1
V gene: TRBV7-3
clone size: NA
CDR3 protein: CASSPGTEQETQYF
CDR3 DNA: TGTGCCAGCAGCCCGGGGACAGAACAAGAGACCCAGTACTTC

J gene: TRBJ1-4
D gene: TRBD1
V gene: TRBV6-1
clone size: NA
CDR3 protein: CASYRGATNEKLFF
CDR3 DNA: TGTGCCAGTTACAGGGGGGCAACTAATGAAAAACTGTTTTTT

J gene: TRBJ2-1
D gene: NA
V gene: TRBV7-9
clone size: once
CDR3 protein: CASSLGTDNEQFF
CDR3 DNA: TGTGCCAGCAGCTTAGGGACAGACAATGAGCAGTTCTTC

J gene: TRBJ2-5
D gene: TRBD2
V gene: TRBV7-2
clone size: NA
CDR3 protein: CASSFIGSGRAEETQYF
CDR3 DNA: TGTGCCAGCAGCTTTATCGGGAGCGGGAGGGCCGAGGAGACCCAGTACTTC

J gene: TRBJ1-1
D gene: NA
V gene: TRBV6-5
clone size: NA
CDR3 protein: CASSRQMMNTEAFF
CDR3 DNA: TGTGCCAGCAGCCGACAAATGATGAACACTGAAGCTTTCTTT

J gene: TRBJ2-7
D gene: NA
V gene: TRBV19
clone size: once
CDR3 protein: CASTQSWGDVRYEQYF
CDR3 DNA: TGTGCCAGTACCCAGAGTTGGGGGGACGTAAGATACGAGCAGTACTTC

J gene: TRBJ2-7
D gene: NA
V gene: TRBV6-6
clone size: NA
CDR3 protein: CASSYSLAEGNEQYF
CDR3 DNA: TGTGCCAGCAGTTACTCGCTAGCAGAGGGAAACGAGCAGTACTTC

J gene: TRBJ2-7
D gene: TRBD1
V gene: TRBV7-8
clone size: NA
CDR3 protein: CASSLAVQGASEQYF
CDR3 DNA: TGTGCCAGCAGCTTAGCGGTACAGGGGGCCAGCGAGCAGTACTTC

J gene: TRBJ2-7
D gene: TRBD1
V gene: TRBV7-2
clone size: NA
CDR3 protein: CASSLGLRYSRTGRYEQYF
CDR3 DNA: TGTGCCAGCAGCTTGGGCCTCCGTTACTCGCGGACAGGGAGGTACGAGCAGTACTTC

J gene: TRBJ2-3
D gene: NA
V gene: TRBV7-9
clone size: NA
CDR3 protein: CASKAAPPGRGTDTQYF
CDR3 DNA: TGTGCCAGCAAAGCCGCCCCCCCGGGTCGGGGCACAGATACGCAGTATTTT

J gene: TRBJ2-1
D gene: NA
V gene: TRBV7-9
clone size: NA
CDR3 protein: CASSLALSRDEQFF
CDR3 DNA: TGTGCCAGCAGCTTAGCGCTAAGTCGGGATGAGCAGTTCTTC

J gene: TRBJ1-3
D gene: NA
V gene: TRBV14
clone size: NA
CDR3 protein: CASSQLWGNTIYF
CDR3 DNA: TGTGCCAGCAGCCAATTGTGGGGGAACACCATATATTTT

J gene: TRBJ1-3
D gene: NA
V gene: TRBV27
clone size: NA
CDR3 protein: CASSSTPPLSSGNTIYF
CDR3 DNA: TGTGCCAGCAGCTCTACTCCGCCCCTGAGCTCTGGAAACACCATATATTTT